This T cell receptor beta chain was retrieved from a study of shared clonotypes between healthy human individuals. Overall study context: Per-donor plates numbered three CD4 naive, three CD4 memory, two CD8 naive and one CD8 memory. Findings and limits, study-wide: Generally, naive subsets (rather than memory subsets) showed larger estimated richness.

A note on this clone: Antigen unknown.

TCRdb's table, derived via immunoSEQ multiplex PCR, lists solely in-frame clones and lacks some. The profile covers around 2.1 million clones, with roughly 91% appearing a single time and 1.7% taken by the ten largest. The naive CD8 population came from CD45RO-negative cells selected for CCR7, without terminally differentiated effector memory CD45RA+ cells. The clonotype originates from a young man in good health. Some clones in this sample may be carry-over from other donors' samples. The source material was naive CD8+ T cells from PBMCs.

In DNA form, the CDR3 reads TGTGCCAGCAGCTCGGGACCTGGGGGCCCCCCAGCTCTTCTAAACACCGGGGAGCTGTTTTTT. Encoded protein: CASSSGPGGPPALLNTGELFF. The V gene is TRBV7-7, the J gene TRBJ2-2; TRBD1 is a possible D gene (6 bases). The length of the CDR3 is 21 residues. Germline lookup yields CDR1 SSHAT and CDR2 FNYEAQ (reference sequence). V gave up 4 bases and J gave up 2 bases, with 29 bases separating them.